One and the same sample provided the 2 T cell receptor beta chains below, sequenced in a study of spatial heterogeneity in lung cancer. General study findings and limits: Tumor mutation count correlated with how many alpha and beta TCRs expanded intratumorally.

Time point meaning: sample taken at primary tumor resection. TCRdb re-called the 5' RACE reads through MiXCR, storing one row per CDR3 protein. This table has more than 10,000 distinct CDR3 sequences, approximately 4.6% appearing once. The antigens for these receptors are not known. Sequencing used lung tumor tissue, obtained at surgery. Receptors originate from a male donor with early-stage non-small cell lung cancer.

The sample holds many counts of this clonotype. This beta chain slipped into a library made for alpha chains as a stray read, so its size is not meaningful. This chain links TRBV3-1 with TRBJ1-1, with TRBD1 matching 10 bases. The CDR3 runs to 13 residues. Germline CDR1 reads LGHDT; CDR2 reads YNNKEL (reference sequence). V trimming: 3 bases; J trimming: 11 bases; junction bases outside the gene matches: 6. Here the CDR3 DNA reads TGTGCCAGCAGCCACCGACAGGGGGCGGGTGCTTTCTTT. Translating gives CASSHRQGAGAFF.

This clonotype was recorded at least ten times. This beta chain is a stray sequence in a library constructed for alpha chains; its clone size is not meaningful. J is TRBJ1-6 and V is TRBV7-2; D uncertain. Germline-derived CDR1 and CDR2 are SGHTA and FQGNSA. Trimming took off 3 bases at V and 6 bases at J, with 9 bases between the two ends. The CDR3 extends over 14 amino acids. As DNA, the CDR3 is TGTGCCAGCAGCTTGAGTCACCGTAATTCACCCCTCCACTTT. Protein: CASSLSHRNSPLHF.